A single sample is the source of the 30 T cell receptor beta chains below, sequenced in a study of PD-1 blockade in classical Hodgkin lymphoma. The table came from immunoSEQ multiplex PCR; TCRdb's copy has only in-frame clones and leaves some out. The sample includes more than 15,000 clones, around 83% of them seen just once. Time point described: newly diagnosed, previously untreated cHL patient sample. Researchers used magnetic negative selection to pull out pure CD4+ T cells from thawed PBMCs. What was sequenced was CD4+ T cells from blood. All receptors come from a human donor with classical Hodgkin lymphoma.

The chain has TRBV7-2 and TRBJ2-7; D remains unclear. The CDR3 extends over 15 amino acids. V was pared by 1 base and J by 2 bases, with 12 bases between. CDR1 is SGHTA, CDR2 FQGNSA, per germline. CDR3 in amino acids: CASSLDLLQTYEQYF. CDR3 in DNA: TGTGCCAGCAGCTTAGATTTATTACAGACCTACGAGCAGTACTTC.

The gene calls are TRBV5-1 and TRBJ2-4, with 7 bases fitting TRBD2. This CDR3 comprises 14 residues. Germline loops: CDR1 SGHRS, CDR2 YFSETQ. J lost 7 bases, V lost 0 bases, and 4 bases had no gene match. The CDR3 DNA follows: TGCGCCAGCAGCTTGGACCAGCGGGGTAACATTCAGTACTTC. The encoded protein is CASSLDQRGNIQYF.

The rearrangement uses TRBV5-1 and TRBJ1-1; 9 nucleotides line up with TRBD1. The CDR3 covers 14 residues. V lost 0 bases to trimming and J lost 4 bases; unmatched junction nucleotides: 1. Germline lookup yields CDR1 SGHRS and CDR2 YFSETQ. The CDR3 region is CASSLAGQGTEAFF. The DNA for the CDR3 is TGCGCCAGCAGCTTGGCGGGACAGGGCACTGAAGCTTTCTTT. The entire variable domain, with the rest obtained from reference TRBV5-1 and TRBJ1-1, is as follows: KAGVTQTPRYLIKTRGQQVTLSCSPISGHRSVSWYQQTPGQGLQFLFEYFSETQRNKGNFPGRFSGRQFSNSRSEMNVSTLELGDSALYLCASSLAGQGTEAFFGQGTRLTVV.

The chain combines TRBV18 with TRBJ2-7, with D possibly matching TRBD2 (5 bases). From germline, CDR1 is KGHSH and CDR2 LQKENI. The CDR3 is 14 amino acids. Trimming took off 5 bases at V and 7 bases at J, with 18 bases between the two ends. CDR3: CASSFSPDPGEQYF. CDR3 in DNA: TGTGCCAGCTCATTTTCCCCCGACCCGGGGGAGCAGTACTTC. Together with reference TRBV18 and TRBJ2-7, the CDR3 gives the full variable domain: NAGVMQNPRHLVRRRGQEARLRCSPMKGHSHVYWYRQLPEEGLKFMVYLQKENIIDESGMPKERFSAEFPKEGPSILRIQQVVRGDSAAYFCASSFSPDPGEQYFGPGTRLTVT.

The rearrangement joins TRBV6-4 to TRBJ2-7, with D perhaps TRBD1 (6 bases). Germline CDR1 and CDR2: MRHNA and SNTAGT. The ends were cut back, 0 bases at V and 7 bases at J, with 10 bases in the middle. This CDR3 has 13 residues. CDR3 sequence reads: CASSDSTGSEQYF. CDR3 DNA sequence: TGTGCCAGCAGTGACTCGACAGGCAGTGAGCAGTACTTC.

A single count supports this clone. CDR3: CASSPAGQETQYF. As DNA, the CDR3 is TGTGCCAGCAGCCCGGCGGGGCAAGAGACCCAGTACTTC. This sequence joins TRBV7-9 and TRBJ2-5; possibly TRBD2 for D (6 bases). Trimming removed 5 bases from V and 2 bases from J, with 9 bases in between. CDR3 size: 13 residues. The V gene's germline CDR1 is SEHNR and CDR2 FQNEAQ (reference sequence).

The chain couples TRBV4-2 to TRBJ1-1, with D maybe TRBD1 (5 bases). This CDR3 contains 15 residues. V was clipped by 0 bases and J by 1 base, with 9 bases between them. Germline lookup yields CDR1 LGHNA and CDR2 YNFKEQ. CDR3 DNA: TGTGCCAGCAGCCAAGAAGTGCAGGGGAACACTGAAGCTTTCTTT. Its translation: CASSQEVQGNTEAFF.

The rearrangement joins TRBV6-5 to TRBJ2-2; 13 bases fit TRBD2. CDR3 size: 15 residues. CDR1 and CDR2 (germline): MNHEY, SVGAGI. Trimming removed 5 bases from V and 4 bases from J; junction bases left unmatched: 1. CDR3 DNA: TGTGCCAGCAGTCGGACTAGCGGGGGCACCGGGGAGCTGTTTTTT. It translates to CASSRTSGGTGELFF.

The chain employs TRBV2 and TRBJ1-1, with 11 bases lining up with TRBD1. The CDR3 is 14 amino acids. CDR1 SNHLY and CDR2 FYNNEI come from the germline V gene. Trimming removed 6 bases from V and 5 bases from J; junction bases left unmatched: 5. CDR3 amino acids: CASRVDRGLTEAFF. CDR3 nucleotide sequence: TGTGCCAGCAGAGTGGACAGGGGGCTTACTGAAGCTTTCTTT.

This rearrangement joins TRBV10-3 to TRBJ2-2; D is unresolved. Germline CDR1 reads ENHRY; CDR2 reads SYGVKD. The CDR3 has 16 residues. V lost 7 bases and J lost 0, with 15 bases in between. CDR3 loop: CAITQGSGSNTGELFF. The CDR3 region has the DNA TGTGCCATCACTCAAGGGTCCGGATCGAACACCGGGGAGCTGTTTTTT.

The CDR3 loop is CASSPSGTSNTGELFF. The CDR3 DNA is TGTGCCAGCTCACCATCCGGGACATCCAACACCGGGGAGCTGTTTTTT. The J gene is TRBJ2-2, the V gene TRBV18; a possible D gene is TRBD1 (6 bases). This CDR3 is built from 16 residues. V lost 2 bases to trimming and J lost 2 bases, with 12 bases between them. Germline CDR1 KGHSH, CDR2 LQKENI.

This chain links TRBV30 with TRBJ1-5; possibly TRBD1 for D (6 bases). The germline V gene encodes CDR1 GTSNPN and CDR2 SVGIG (reference sequence). With 4 bases removed from V and 2 bases from J, the gap between germline ends came to 15 bases. The CDR3 consists of 15 residues. CDR3 nucleotides: TGTGCCTGGAAACCCCAGGGGAATGGCAATCAGCCCCAGCATTTT. Translation gives CAWKPQGNGNQPQHF. Looking up the rest from reference TRBV30 and TRBJ1-5 gives the full variable domain: SQTIHQWPATLVQPVGSPLSLECTVEGTSNPNLYWYRQAAGRGLQLLFYSVGIGQISSEVPQNLSASRPQDRQFILSSKKLLLSDSGFYLCAWKPQGNGNQPQHFGDGTRLSIL.

V gene TRBV5-5 combines with J gene TRBJ2-2, with TRBD2 identical over 11 bases. The V gene's germline CDR1 is SGHKS and CDR2 YYEKEE (reference sequence). The CDR3 loop spans 16 amino acids. The V and J ends lost 5 bases and 1 base, in that order; junction bases with no gene match: 4. CDR3 sequence (DNA): TGTGCCAGCAGAGCCCTAGCGGGGGGGAACACCGGGGAGCTGTTTTTT. It specifies CASRALAGGNTGELFF. Supplemented by reference TRBV5-5 and TRBJ2-2, the full variable domain reads DAGVTQSPTHLIKTRGQQVTLRCSPISGHKSVSWYQQVLGQGPQFIFQYYEKEERGRGNFPDRFSARQFPNYSSELNVNALLLGDSALYLCASRALAGGNTGELFFGEGSRLTVL.

This chain links TRBV25-1 with TRBJ1-1; 7 positions match TRBD1. The CDR3 is 16 amino acids. After removal of 4 bases from V and 0 bases from J, the junction contained 8 bases not matched to a gene. Germline V gives CDR1 MGHDK, CDR2 SYGVNS. For the CDR3, the DNA is TGTGCCAGCAGTGTCGGCAGGGGGACCCTGAACACTGAAGCTTTCTTT. Translating gives CASSVGRGTLNTEAFF.

V is TRBV18 and J is TRBJ1-1; no reliable D call. Germline CDR1 is KGHSH and CDR2 is LQKENI. The CDR3 runs 13 residues. V gave up 3 bases and J gave up 1 base, with 6 bases separating them. DNA of the CDR3: TGTGCCAGCTCACCCCCCCAGAACACTGAAGCTTTCTTT. Translating it yields CASSPPQNTEAFF.

This chain joins TRBV28 and TRBJ1-5; no clear D. Trimming removed 7 bases at V and 4 bases at J, with 11 bases between. Per the germline V gene, CDR1 is MDHEN and CDR2 is SYDVKM. The CDR3 has 13 residues. CDR3 protein: CASTPEPNQPQHF. CDR3 in DNA: TGTGCCAGCACTCCCGAGCCGAATCAGCCCCAGCATTTT.

The V call is TRBV6-6, the J call TRBJ1-3, with D unresolved. With 7 bases removed from V and 4 bases from J, the gap between germline ends came to 8 bases. Per germline, CDR1 MNHNY and CDR2 SVGAGI (reference sequence). CDR3 length equals 12 residues. CDR3 amino acids: CASTTQGNTIYF. The CDR3 DNA reads TGTGCCAGCACTACACAGGGAAACACCATATATTTT.

This chain uses TRBV6-1 with TRBJ2-1; no clear D gene. The CDR3 sequence is 13 residues long. Germline CDR1 MNHNS, CDR2 SASEGT. Deletions cut 1 base from V and 1 base from J, with 2 bases between. CDR3 sequence reads: CASSEVSYNEQFF. CDR3 in DNA: TGTGCCAGCAGTGAAGTGTCCTACAATGAGCAGTTCTTC.

This clone occurred a few times. The chain is built from TRBV28 and TRBJ2-1, with 8 positions matching TRBD2. Germline CDR1 is MDHEN and CDR2 is SYDVKM. The CDR3 sequence is 14 residues long. V was pared by 6 bases and J by 4 bases, with 5 bases of the junction left unmatched. The CDR3 loop reads CASRLSGIYNEQFF. In nucleotides, the CDR3 is TGTGCCAGCAGACTTAGCGGGATTTACAATGAGCAGTTCTTC.

The chain is built from TRBV25-1 and TRBJ1-1; tentative D call: TRBD1 (6 bases). This CDR3 spans 13 amino acids. The V and J ends lost 5 bases and 7 bases respectively, with 14 bases between them. Germline assignment: CDR1 MGHDK and CDR2 SYGVNS. The CDR3: CASSPQGFVEAFF. The CDR3 nucleotides are TGTGCCAGCAGTCCACAGGGTTTTGTTGAAGCTTTCTTT.

The chain combines TRBV11-2 with TRBJ2-1, with D unclear. Trimming shortened V by 4 bases and J by 7 bases, and 5 bases separated the two germline ends. Germline-derived CDR1 and CDR2 are SGHAT and FQNNGV. The CDR3 runs 11 residues. The CDR3 is CASSSQNEQFF. The CDR3 region has the DNA TGTGCCAGCAGCTCCCAAAATGAGCAGTTCTTC. Full variable domain (outside the CDR3, taken from reference TRBV11-2 and TRBJ2-1): EAGVAQSPRYKIIEKRQSVAFWCNPISGHATLYWYQQILGQGPKLLIQFQNNGVVDDSQLPKDRFSAERLKGVDSTLKIQPAKLEDSAVYLCASSSQNEQFFGPGTRLTVL.

V is TRBV5-1 and J is TRBJ1-1; D uncertain. This CDR3 has 14 amino acids. With 4 bases removed from V and 1 base from J, the gap between germline ends came to 11 bases. The germline CDR1 and CDR2 sequences are SGHRS and YFSETQ. In DNA form, the CDR3 reads TGCGCCAGCAGCCTGAGGTCCGGGAACACTGAAGCTTTCTTT. Translated, it gives CASSLRSGNTEAFF.

The genes are TRBV6-5 and TRBJ2-7, with 12 positions matching TRBD2. The CDR3 length is 14 residues. From germline, CDR1 is MNHEY and CDR2 SVGAGI. With 6 bases clipped from V and 5 bases from J, the junction kept 5 bases outside the gene matches. The CDR3 DNA reads TGTGCCAGCAGAAGAGGGACTAGCGGGCACGAGCAGTACTTC. Residues: CASRRGTSGHEQYF.

The chain joins TRBV7-2 to TRBJ1-1, with 8 bases aligning to TRBD1. The CDR3 extends over 14 amino acids. Germline-derived CDR1 and CDR2 are SGHTA and FQGNSA. V gave up 5 bases and J gave up 4 bases; unmatched junction bases: 6. CDR3 coding DNA: TGTGCCAGCAGCAGAAGGACAGGGCCCACTGAAGCTTTCTTT. It encodes CASSRRTGPTEAFF.

The V gene is TRBV15, the J gene TRBJ2-2, with 8 bases identical to TRBD1. The CDR3 is made up of 15 amino acids. Per germline, CDR1 LNHNV and CDR2 YYDKDF (reference sequence). With V trimmed by 7 bases and J by 1 base, 5 bases remained unmatched. DNA for the CDR3: TGTGCCACCATCCCGGGACAGGAGAACACCGGGGAGCTGTTTTTT. Its translation is CATIPGQENTGELFF.

The V gene is TRBV7-9, the J gene TRBJ1-1; 7 positions match TRBD1. Germline V gene data show CDR1 as SEHNR and CDR2 as FQNEAQ (reference sequence). Trimming at V came to 0 bases and at J to 11 bases, leaving 9 bases not matched to a gene. The CDR3 loop spans 14 amino acids. CDR3 coding DNA: TGTGCCAGCAGCTTAGCGCAACAGGGGATAGGTGCTTTCTTT. This encodes CASSLAQQGIGAFF.

This clone was observed a handful of times. The rearrangement joins TRBV19 to TRBJ1-5; no reliable D call. V lost 0 bases, J lost 3 bases, and 3 bases lay in between. CDR1 is LNHDA and CDR2 is SQIVND in the germline V gene (reference sequence). The CDR3 has 13 amino acids. The CDR3 protein is CASSIDPNQPQHF. The CDR3 DNA sequence: TGTGCCAGTAGTATAGATCCCAATCAGCCCCAGCATTTT.

The CDR3 nucleotides are TGTGCCAGCAGTGAACAGGGAGGTTCCTACGAGCAGTACTTC. Translated: CASSEQGGSYEQYF. V and J are TRBV25-1 and TRBJ2-7; D possibly corresponds to TRBD2 (6 bases). Germline V gives CDR1 MGHDK, CDR2 SYGVNS. The V gene lost 2 bases and the J gene lost 1 base, with 9 bases spanning the gap. CDR3 size: 14 residues.

The table lists this clone with a count of one. The gene calls are TRBV7-8 and TRBJ2-7; possible D gene TRBD2, 5 bases. Germline-derived CDR1 and CDR2 are SGHVS and FQNEAQ. Trimming pared 1 base from V and 8 bases from J, leaving 12 bases between. This CDR3 region has 13 residues. The CDR3 loop is CASSLVRGFKQYF. The CDR3 DNA follows: TGTGCCAGCAGCTTAGTTCGAGGGTTCAAGCAGTACTTC.

The chain links TRBV11-2 to TRBJ2-7, with no clear D. The CDR3 has 16 amino acids. The V end was cut by 5 bases, the J end by 6 bases, with 23 bases between. CDR1 is SGHAT, CDR2 FQNNGV, per germline. The CDR3 spells CASSPRSGAVSGEQYF. CDR3 in DNA: TGTGCCAGCAGCCCACGGTCGGGCGCGGTGAGTGGCGAGCAGTACTTC.